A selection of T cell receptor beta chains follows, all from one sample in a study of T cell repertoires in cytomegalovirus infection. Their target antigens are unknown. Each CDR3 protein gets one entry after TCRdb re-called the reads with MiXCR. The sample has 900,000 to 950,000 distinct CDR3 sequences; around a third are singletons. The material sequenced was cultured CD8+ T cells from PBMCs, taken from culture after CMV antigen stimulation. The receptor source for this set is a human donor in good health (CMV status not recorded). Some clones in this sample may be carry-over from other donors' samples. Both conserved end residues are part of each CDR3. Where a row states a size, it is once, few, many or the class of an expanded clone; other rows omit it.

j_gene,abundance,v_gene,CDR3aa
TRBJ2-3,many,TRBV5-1,CASSRSGGSTDTQYF
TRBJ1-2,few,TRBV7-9,CASSLPTGPSKGYTF
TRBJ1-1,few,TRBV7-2,CASSPSEGGTEAFF
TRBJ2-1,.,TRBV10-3,CAIGRGSEQFF
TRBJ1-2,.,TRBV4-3,CASSARNGGLVYGYTF
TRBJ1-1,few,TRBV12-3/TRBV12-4,CASSLGSGANGEAFF
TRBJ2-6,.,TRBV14,CASSVRGQGLSGANVLTF
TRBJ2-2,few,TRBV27,CASSLNYGELFF
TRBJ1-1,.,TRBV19,CASGGLNTEAFF
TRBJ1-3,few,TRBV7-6,CASSLFSGPEVYKSSGNTIYF
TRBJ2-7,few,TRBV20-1,CSARGKGQDPYEQYF
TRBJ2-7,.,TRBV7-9,CASSGHRASSPLEQYF
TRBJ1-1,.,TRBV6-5,CASSGRGANTEAFF
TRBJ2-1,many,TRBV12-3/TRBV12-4,CASSLGGTSDPEQFF
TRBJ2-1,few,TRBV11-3,CASSPTGGSAEEQFF
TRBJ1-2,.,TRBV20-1,CSARAQAGKGVLNTF
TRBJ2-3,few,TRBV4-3,CASSQVASGITDTQYF
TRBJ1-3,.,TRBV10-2,CASGTGTGNTIYF
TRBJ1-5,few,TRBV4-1,CASSHQQVNQPQHF
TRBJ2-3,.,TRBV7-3,CASSPGTDLTDTQYF
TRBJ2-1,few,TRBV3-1,CASSDLGGQGSNEQFF
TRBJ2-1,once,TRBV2,CVTLRGGANNEQFF
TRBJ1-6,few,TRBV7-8,CASSSTGVNSPLHF
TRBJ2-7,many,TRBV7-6,CASSTASGAYEQYF
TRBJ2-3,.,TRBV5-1,CASRHGADTQYF
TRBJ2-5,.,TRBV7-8,CASGPEAQETQYF
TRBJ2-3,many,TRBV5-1,CASSLAGADTDTQYF
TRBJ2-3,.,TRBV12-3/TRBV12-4,CASSLGGGTADTQYF
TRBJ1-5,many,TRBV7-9,CASSLFPSNQPQHF
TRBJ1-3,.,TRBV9,CASSDPGQGDTIYF
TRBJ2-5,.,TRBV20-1,CSAREGNRYQETQYF
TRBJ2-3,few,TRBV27,CASRYRGKFRLTDTQYF
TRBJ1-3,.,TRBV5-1,CASSSTGTGGNTIYF
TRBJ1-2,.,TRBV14,CASSQDQTGDPFYGYTF
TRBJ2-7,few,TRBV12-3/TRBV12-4,CASSLGLPYEQYF
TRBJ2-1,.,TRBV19,CASSPLGLAGFNEQFF
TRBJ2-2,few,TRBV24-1,CATSDRGVGLFF
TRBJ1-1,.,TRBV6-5,CASSSYAGTGFTEAFF
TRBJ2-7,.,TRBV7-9,CASRKGTGTKNEQYF
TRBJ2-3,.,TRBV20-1,CSARDRGQAPDTQYF
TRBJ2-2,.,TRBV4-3,CASSQPGPGTGELFF
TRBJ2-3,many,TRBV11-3,CASSLGTGDTQYF
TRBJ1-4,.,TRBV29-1,CSVDGTGSEKLFF
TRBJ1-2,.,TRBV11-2,CASSRGDSYYGYTF
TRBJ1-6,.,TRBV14,CASSPEKGNSPLHF
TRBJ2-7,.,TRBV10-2,CATGDHSFYEQYF
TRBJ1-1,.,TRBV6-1,CASRPKRTVNTEAFF
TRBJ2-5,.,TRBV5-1,CASIGGRQETQYF
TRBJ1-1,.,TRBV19,CASSILGGKFMNTEAFF
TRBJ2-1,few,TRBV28,CASSLMGLFNEQFF
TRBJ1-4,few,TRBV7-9,CASSTGGRTNEKLFF
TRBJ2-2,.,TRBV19,CASSRGRTGNTGELFF
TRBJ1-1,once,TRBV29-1,CSVEGRSEAFF